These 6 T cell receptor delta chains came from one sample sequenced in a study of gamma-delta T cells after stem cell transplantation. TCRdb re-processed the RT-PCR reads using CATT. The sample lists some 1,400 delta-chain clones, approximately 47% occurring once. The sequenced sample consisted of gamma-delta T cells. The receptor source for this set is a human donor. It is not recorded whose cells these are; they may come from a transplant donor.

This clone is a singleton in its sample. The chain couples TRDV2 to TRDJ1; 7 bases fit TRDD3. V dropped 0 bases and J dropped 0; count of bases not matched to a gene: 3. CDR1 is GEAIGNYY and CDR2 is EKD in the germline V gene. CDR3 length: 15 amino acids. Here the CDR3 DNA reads TGTGCCTGTGACACCGTTGGGGGAAACACCGATAAACTCATCTTT. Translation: CACDTVGGNTDKLIF.

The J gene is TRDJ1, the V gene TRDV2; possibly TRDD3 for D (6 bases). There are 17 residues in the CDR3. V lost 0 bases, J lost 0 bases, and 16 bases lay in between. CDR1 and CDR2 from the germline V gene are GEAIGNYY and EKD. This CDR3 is CACDTVPGEAYTDKLIF. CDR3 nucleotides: TGTGCCTGTGACACCGTTCCGGGGGAGGCTTACACCGATAAACTCATCTTT.

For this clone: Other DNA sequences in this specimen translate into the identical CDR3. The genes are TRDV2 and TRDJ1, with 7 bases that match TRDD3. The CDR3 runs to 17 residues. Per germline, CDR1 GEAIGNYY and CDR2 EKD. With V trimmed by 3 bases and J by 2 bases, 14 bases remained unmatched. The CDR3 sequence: CACDPVGEETRTDKLIF. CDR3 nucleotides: TGTGCCTGTGACCCGGTGGGGGAAGAGACAAGGACCGATAAACTCATCTTT.

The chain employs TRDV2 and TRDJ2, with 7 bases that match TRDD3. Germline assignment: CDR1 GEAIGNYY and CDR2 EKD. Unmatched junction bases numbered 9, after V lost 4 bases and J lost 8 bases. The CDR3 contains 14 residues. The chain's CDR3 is CACDRLGGAAQLFF. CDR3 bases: TGTGCCTGTGATCGCCTGGGGGGGGCGGCACAACTCTTCTTT.

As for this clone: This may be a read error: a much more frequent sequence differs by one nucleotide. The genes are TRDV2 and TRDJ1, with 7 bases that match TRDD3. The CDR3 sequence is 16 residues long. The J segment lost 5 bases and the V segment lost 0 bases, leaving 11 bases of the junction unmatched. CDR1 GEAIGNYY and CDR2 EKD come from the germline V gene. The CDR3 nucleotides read TGTGCCTGTGACACCCTGGGGGCTCCCCACGCAGATAAACTCATCTTT. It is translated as CACDTLGAPHADKLIF.

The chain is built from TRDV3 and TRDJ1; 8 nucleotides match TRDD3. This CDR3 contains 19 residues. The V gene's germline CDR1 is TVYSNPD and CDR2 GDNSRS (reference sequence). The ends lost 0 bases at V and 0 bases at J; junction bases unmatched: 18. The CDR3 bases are TGTGCCTTTAGTCCTGGGGGACATATCATAACTGAGTACACCGATAAACTCATCTTT. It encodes CAFSPGGHIITEYTDKLIF.